This TCR beta chain was identified in a study of blood T cell repertoires in COVID-19. CDR3 length: 12 amino acids. Germline V gene data show CDR1 as SQVTM and CDR2 as ANQGSEA. Trimming removed 7 bases at V and 2 bases at J, with 12 bases between. Participants were aged 18 to 89 years from some 24 US areas. Cohort assignment relied on participant-reported clinical history. Produced via immunoSEQ multiplex PCR; TCRdb's table is partial and in-frame only. Among around 300,000 clones listed, approximately 88% were seen once. Sequenced input: PBMCs or T cells enriched from blood (not recorded which). The clonotype comes from a man younger than 40 who had recovered from COVID-19. The chain couples TRBV29-1 to TRBJ2-7; D perhaps matches TRBD1 (6 bases). The CDR3 sequence: CSGQTGPYEQYF. DNA of the CDR3: TGCAGCGGGCAGACAGGCCCCTACGAGCAGTACTTC.